The rows below give T cell receptor beta chains drawn from one sample of a study of early T cells in non-severe SARS-CoV-2 infection. TCRdb independently ran MiXCR on the 5' RACE reads; one entry per CDR3 protein. The sample holds about 48,000 distinct CDR3 sequences; roughly 6.1% are singletons and the top ten take around 7%. Here the sequenced sample was whole blood, taken at baseline. The source is an adult who was a healthcare worker with PCR-confirmed SARS-CoV-2 infection or an uninfected control (not recorded which). Each CDR3 is given with its conserved first and last residue. The D gene is left open where the match is weak. Not all rows give a size; the values are once, few, many and, for expanded clones, a class.

cdr3_nt cdr3_aa j_call v_call clone_size d_call
TGTGCCAGCAGTTTCGGGACTAGCGGGAGGGCCCTCACAGATACGCAGTATTTT CASSFGTSGRALTDTQYF TRBJ2-3 TRBV28 - TRBD2
TGTGCCAGCAGTCAAGACATCGGAGCTTTCTTT CASSQDIGAFF TRBJ1-1 TRBV7-8 many -
TGCAGCGCCTTAGATGAAAAACTGTTTTTT CSALDEKLFF TRBJ1-4 TRBV29-1 medium-sized -
TGCAGTGCTCGAGCGGGAGGGGGCTACGAGCAGTACTTC CSARAGGGYEQYF TRBJ2-7 TRBV20-1 many TRBD2
TGTGCCAGCAGTTTGGGCAGAACAACTGGCTACACCTTC CASSLGRTTGYTF TRBJ1-2 TRBV12-3/TRBV12-4 - -
TGCAGCGCCGGGTACAATGAGCAGTTCTTC CSAGYNEQFF TRBJ2-1 TRBV29-1 medium-sized -
TGTGCCAGCGGACGTATCGGGACAGGGGACTACGAGCAGTACTTC CASGRIGTGDYEQYF TRBJ2-7 TRBV27 few TRBD1
TGTGCCAGCAGCCCAGGACTAGCGTTCCACGAGCAGTACTTC CASSPGLAFHEQYF TRBJ2-7 TRBV7-2 - TRBD2
TGTGCCAGCGGTGGGCGGTCCTACGAGCAGTACTTC CASGGRSYEQYF TRBJ2-7 TRBV7-9 - -
TGTGCCAGCCTCCGGCGGATCCTCCACGAGCAGTACTTC CASLRRILHEQYF TRBJ2-7 TRBV12-3/TRBV12-4 many -
TGCGCCAGCAGCTTGGAAACTAGCGGGAGATCAGCCGAGCAGTACTTC CASSLETSGRSAEQYF TRBJ2-7 TRBV5-1 many TRBD2
TGTGCCAGCAGTTTAGCGCCCGGGGGCGGAACTGAAGCTTTCTTT CASSLAPGGGTEAFF TRBJ1-1 TRBV12-3/TRBV12-4 few -
TGTGCCAGTAGTATAGTAGTGAGCGAGCAGTACTTC CASSIVVSEQYF TRBJ2-7 TRBV19 many -
TGCAGTGCTTGGGCTAACGAGCAGTACTTC CSAWANEQYF TRBJ2-7 TRBV20-1 few -
TGTGCCAGCAGCACAGAGAACACCGGGGAGCTGTTTTTT CASSTENTGELFF TRBJ2-2 TRBV9 few -
TGTGCCAGCAGCTGGGGGACTAGCGGCACAGATACGCAGTATTTT CASSWGTSGTDTQYF TRBJ2-3 TRBV7-9 - TRBD2
TGTGCCAGCAGCGTAGGGGCAGGGGGACTGTACGAGCAGTACTTC CASSVGAGGLYEQYF TRBJ2-7 TRBV9 few -
TGCAGTGCTAGAGAGGGTACAGCAGATTGGCCCCAGCATTTT CSAREGTADWPQHF TRBJ1-5 TRBV20-1 few -
TGCGCCAGCAGCCCGAGGCCGGGACAGGGGACCGGGGAGCTGTTTTTT CASSPRPGQGTGELFF TRBJ2-2 TRBV5-1 - TRBD1
TGTGCCAGCAGCTCCCCGGGACAGGGGGCTTGGGAGTACTTC CASSSPGQGAWEYF TRBJ2-7 TRBV7-9 few TRBD1